The 18 T cell receptor beta chains reported below all come from one sample, sequenced in a study of cytomegalovirus exposure and HLA in healthy donors. Primers: 60 Vbeta forward and 13 Jbeta reverse. Sequencing was performed with immunoSEQ multiplex PCR; in TCRdb, only in-frame clones are kept and a portion is missing. Of under 150,000 clones detected, about 79% appear once; the ten largest clones hold more than 1.5%. Specimen: PBMCs. The origin of the receptors is a man younger than 30 in good health and CMV-seronegative.

This clone was seen a few times. The chain has TRBV7-9 and TRBJ1-2; a weak D match, TRBD1 (5 bases). V lost 5 bases to trimming and J lost 0 bases, with 19 bases between them. CDR1 is SEHNR, CDR2 FQNEAQ, per germline (reference sequence). The CDR3 sequence is 17 residues long. Written as DNA, the CDR3 is TGTGCCAGCAGCCCACTTACCATAGGACACGCTAACTATGGCTACACCTTC. This translates into CASSPLTIGHANYGYTF.

The V and J genes are TRBV4-1 and TRBJ2-1; no firm D call. The germline V and J ends were trimmed by 3 bases and 6 bases, with 6 bases remaining between them. Germline V gene sequence: CDR1 MGHRA, CDR2 YSYEKL. The CDR3 loop spans 12 amino acids. The CDR3 DNA sequence: TGCGCCAGCAGCCACCTTCTCAATGAGCAGTTCTTC. Translated: CASSHLLNEQFF.

V and J are TRBV27 and TRBJ2-1; no clear D. The CDR3 covers 15 residues. Germline V CDR1 and CDR2: MNHEY, SMNVEV (reference sequence). V was cut by 5 bases and J by 4 bases, with 15 bases left in between. CDR3 in DNA: TGTGCCAGCAGTCCCTACCCCTCCTCTTACAATGAGCAGTTCTTC. Amino acids: CASSPYPSSYNEQFF.

The chain couples TRBV7-3 to TRBJ2-3, with TRBD1 matching 8 bases. J lost 1 base, V lost 3 bases, and 0 bases had no gene match. CDR1 is SGHTA and CDR2 is FQGTGA in the germline V gene. This CDR3 comprises 14 residues. The CDR3 loop is CASSLDRGTDTQYF. DNA for the CDR3: TGTGCCAGCAGCTTGGACAGGGGCACAGATACGCAGTATTTT.

Here the CDR3 reads CALRVGGNYEQYF. CDR3 nucleotides: TGTGCCTTAAGGGTGGGGGGGAACTACGAGCAGTACTTC. The chain has TRBV30 and TRBJ2-7; 7 bases fit TRBD2. CDR1 is GTSNPN, CDR2 SVGIG, per germline (reference sequence). V was pared by 7 bases and J by 3 bases, with 9 bases of the junction left unmatched. The CDR3 extends over 13 amino acids.

The chain couples TRBV30 to TRBJ2-5; 12 bases match TRBD2. Trimming took 2 bases from V and 5 from J; bases not matched to a gene: 3. Germline CDR1 reads GTSNPN; CDR2 reads SVGIG (reference sequence). CDR3 length: 14 amino acids. Here the CDR3 reads CAWSLLAGGETQYF. The CDR3, as DNA: TGTGCCTGGAGTCTACTAGCGGGAGGCGAGACCCAGTACTTC.

The chain carries TRBV6-6 and TRBJ2-1; 8 positions match TRBD2. With 7 bases clipped from V and 5 bases from J, the junction kept 10 bases outside the gene matches. There are 15 residues in the CDR3. From germline, CDR1 is MNHNY and CDR2 SVGAGI (reference sequence). The CDR3 DNA follows: TGTGCCAGCACCGTGAGGACTAGCCGACACAATGAGCAGTTCTTC. Encoded protein: CASTVRTSRHNEQFF.

Only a few counts were recorded for this clone. The gene calls are TRBV10-3 and TRBJ2-7, with TRBD2 matching 8 bases. After removal of 2 bases from V and 0 bases from J, the junction contained 3 bases not matched to a gene. CDR1 is ENHRY, CDR2 SYGVKD, per germline. The CDR3 sequence is 15 residues long. The CDR3 nucleotides are TGTGCCATCAGTGAGCCCAGCGGGAGCTCCTACGAGCAGTACTTC. Its translation is CAISEPSGSSYEQYF.

This clone was recorded a few times. Other DNA sequences in this sample translate to the same CDR3. The chain joins TRBV28 to TRBJ1-4, with 9 bases lining up with TRBD1. Trimming removed 8 bases from V and 7 bases from J; junction bases left unmatched: 8. The germline CDR1 and CDR2 sequences are MDHEN and SYDVKM. This CDR3 contains 14 residues. The CDR3 region is CASVPGQGREKLFF. CDR3 DNA: TGTGCCAGCGTACCGGGACAGGGTCGTGAAAAACTGTTTTTT.

The V call is TRBV7-2, the J call TRBJ2-7; the match to TRBD2 covers 9 bases. CDR3 size: 14 residues. Unmatched junction bases numbered 6, after V lost 6 bases and J lost 3 bases. CDR1 is SGHTA, CDR2 FQGNSA, per germline. CDR3 loop: CASSTGLALYEQYF. DNA for the CDR3: TGTGCCAGCAGTACGGGACTAGCTCTCTACGAGCAGTACTTC.

This clone was found a few times. The V gene is TRBV7-9, the J gene TRBJ1-1; D not certain. In germline, CDR1 is SEHNR, CDR2 FQNEAQ (reference sequence). The V end lost 3 bases, the J end lost 0 bases, and 5 bases lay between the germline ends. The CDR3 length is 13 residues. The CDR3 sequence is CASSFTVNTEAFF. DNA of the CDR3: TGTGCCAGCAGCTTTACAGTGAACACTGAAGCTTTCTTT.

The chain has TRBV15 and TRBJ1-1, with TRBD1 matching 7 bases. This CDR3 comprises 14 residues. V dropped 3 bases and J dropped 6; count of bases not matched to a gene: 7. Germline V gene lookup returns CDR1 LNHNV and CDR2 YYDKDF (reference sequence). CDR3 in DNA: TGTGCCACCAGCAGCGCGACAGGGATCGCTGAAGCTTTCTTT. Translating gives CATSSATGIAEAFF.

CDR3 sequence (DNA): TGTGCCAGCAGCTTAACAGGCGGCAATGCCTACGAGCAGTACTTC. Translation: CASSLTGGNAYEQYF. The chain is built from TRBV7-3 and TRBJ2-5; D remains unclear. The better agreement between TRBJ2-7 and the DNA end casts doubt on the J call. Germline loops: CDR1 SGHTA, CDR2 FQGTGA. This CDR3 spans 15 amino acids.

This sequence joins TRBV10-1 and TRBJ2-3; D perhaps matches TRBD1 (5 bases). CDR1 WNHNN and CDR2 SYGVQD come from the germline V gene (reference sequence). The CDR3 consists of 17 residues. The V and J ends lost 0 bases and 0 bases respectively, with 13 bases between them. The DNA of the CDR3 is TGCGCCAGCAGTGAGTCGGGGCTCGGAGCTAGCACAGATACGCAGTATTTT. Its protein is CASSESGLGASTDTQYF.

The V and J genes are TRBV7-2 and TRBJ2-3; TRBD2 matches at 7 bases. Trimming at V came to 1 base and at J to 1 base, leaving 5 bases not matched to a gene. Per the germline V gene, CDR1 is SGHTA and CDR2 is FQGNSA. The CDR3 runs to 16 residues. The CDR3 sequence is CASSLVGTMGTDTQYF. The CDR3 DNA reads as TGTGCCAGCAGCTTAGTGGGGACTATGGGCACAGATACGCAGTATTTT.

The chain uses TRBV5-1 and TRBJ2-1, with 13 bases identical to TRBD2. The ends lost 3 bases at V and 2 bases at J; junction bases unmatched: 8. This CDR3 spans 18 amino acids. Germline CDR1 SGHRS, CDR2 YFSETQ. For the CDR3, the DNA is TGCGCCAGCAGCTCTACAGGACTAGCGGGAGTCCCCTACAATGAGCAGTTCTTC. Translating it yields CASSSTGLAGVPYNEQFF.

The genes are TRBV19 and TRBJ1-1; 7 nucleotides align to TRBD1. Per the germline V gene, CDR1 is LNHDA and CDR2 is SQIVND (reference sequence). V gave up 5 bases and J gave up 6 bases; unmatched junction bases: 9. This CDR3 contains 14 residues. CDR3 bases: TGTGCCAGTAGTGCCCTACAGGGGTTTTCTGAAGCTTTCTTT. This translates into CASSALQGFSEAFF.

This sequence joins TRBV9 and TRBJ2-3, with TRBD1 as a possible D gene (6 bases). V was pared by 0 bases and J by 6 bases, with 11 bases between. The CDR3 consists of 14 residues. In germline, CDR1 is SGDLS, CDR2 YYNGEE. The CDR3 loop reads CASSVGPQGDTQYF. CDR3 nucleotide sequence: TGTGCCAGCAGCGTAGGCCCCCAGGGGGATACGCAGTATTTT.